The clone carrying this T cell receptor (beta chain) was seen a handful of times. The antigen is unknown. With each sample, at least 5.5 micrograms of total RNA were extracted. This sample stems from a study of blood T cells in healthy people across ages. General study points: Estimates of total diversity, which came from one million sequenced T cells, were considered to be underestimates.

Primed by a sample-barcoded 5' primer and a J-beta primer mix, a second PCR proceeded for about 6 to 12 cycles. TCRdb itself ran the 5' RACE reads through MiXCR, one entry per CDR3 protein. The table has 780,000 or so distinct CDR3 sequences, more than 55% seen once. From germline, CDR1 is SQVTM and CDR2 ANQGSEA. This CDR3 has 14 amino acids. The V and J ends lost 0 bases and 5 bases, in that order; junction bases with no gene match: 4. This chain joins TRBV29-1 and TRBJ2-1, with 7 nucleotides matching TRBD2. Source material: blood. This TCR was recovered from a man in his forties in good health. The CDR3 spells CSVEEAGVHNEQFF. In DNA form, the CDR3 reads TGCAGCGTTGAAGAGGCGGGAGTCCACAATGAGCAGTTCTTC.